This T cell receptor (beta chain) was captured in a study of T cell repertoires in cytomegalovirus infection. About the study: A matching HLA type, together with CMV infection, was signaled by public TCR beta signatures. Study-wide results and limits: Cumulative frequency (of public TCR beta family members) identified carriers of CMV plus the relevant HLA. The ex vivo response showed dominance by HLA-C-restricted CMV-specific TCR beta clonotypes.

TCRdb recomputed calls from the reads with MiXCR, one row per CDR3 protein. The profile shows 90,000 to 120,000 distinct CDR3 sequences, around a quarter of them singletons. This clonotype was seen many times. Its antigen is as yet unknown. The clonotype comes from a human donor in good health (CMV status not recorded). Some clones in this sample may be carry-over from other donors' samples. Input material: CD8+ T cells from PBMCs.

The CDR3 is CASSWKTGFREQYF. DNA of the CDR3: TGTGCCAGCAGCTGGAAGACAGGGTTCCGCGAGCAGTACTTC. The genes are TRBV7-8 and TRBJ2-7; 7 positions match TRBD1. Germline V CDR1 and CDR2: SGHVS, FQNEAQ. The CDR3 is 14 amino acids. V dropped 4 bases and J dropped 6; count of bases not matched to a gene: 9.